This is a list of T cell receptor beta chains from one sample in a study of monozygotic twins with inflammatory bowel disease. No DNA is given; TCRdb re-called the 5' RACE reads and lists each CDR3 protein once. The sample totals approximately 100,000 distinct CDR3 sequences; its top ten clones hold 9.5% to 15%. Sequences were obtained from blood. The receptors here all came from a human donor with ulcerative colitis or Crohn's disease, or a healthy co-twin of an affected twin (not recorded which). Both conserved end residues are part of each CDR3.

V	length	J	CDR3
TRBV20-1	14	TRBJ2-7	CSATPYRVTYEQYF
TRBV28	16	TRBJ2-7	CASTPPGTSTSYEQYF
TRBV7-3	15	TRBJ2-3	CASSLTGLDTDTQYF
TRBV5-6	13	TRBJ2-5	CASSLTGEETQYF
TRBV18	15	TRBJ2-5	CASSPRTGGKETQYF
TRBV28	14	TRBJ2-7	CASSPPGAVSEQYF
TRBV6-6	14	TRBJ1-1	CASSYKGWVTEAFF
TRBV7-6	15	TRBJ2-7	CASSSSIRGTYEQYF
TRBV10-3	16	TRBJ2-7	CAIRTSGSETTSEQYF
TRBV10-3	15	TRBJ2-7	CAISDPGRETYEQYF
TRBV11-2	12	TRBJ2-1	CASTLAYNEQFF
TRBV6-5	13	TRBJ1-5	CASSSLGDQPQHF
TRBV10-3	16	TRBJ1-1	CAISEGQDRMNTEAFF
TRBV4-3	15	TRBJ2-7	CASSQDRDRGREQYF
TRBV5-1	13	TRBJ1-5	CASSLEVNQPQHF
TRBV10-3	14	TRBJ2-7	CATTPRDRGYEQYF
TRBV5-4	15	TRBJ1-6	CASSVDRNYNSPLHF
TRBV6-5	16	TRBJ1-3	CASSSGTGHDGNTIYF
TRBV11-2	15	TRBJ2-1	CASSSGLSSYNEQFF
TRBV5-5	14	TRBJ2-3	CASREGQDTDTQYF
TRBV20-1	12	TRBJ1-5	CSADRSNQPQHF
TRBV6-2/TRBV6-3	14	TRBJ1-3	CASRADSSGNTIYF
TRBV7-2	12	TRBJ2-2	CASSFRTGELFF
TRBV12-3/TRBV12-4	14	TRBJ1-2	CASRGFGKFYGYTF
TRBV7-9	15	TRBJ1-1	CASSNHRVLNTEAFF
TRBV27	13	TRBJ2-2	CASSLQGPGELFF
TRBV11-2	21	TRBJ2-3	CASSFPVQLAGPSVSTDTQYF
TRBV7-2	12	TRBJ2-7	CASSLISYEQYF
TRBV30	11	TRBJ1-1	CAWKENTEAFF
TRBV19	17	TRBJ2-7	CASSIMSEQGSSYEQYF
TRBV29-1	16	TRBJ2-1	CSVQGEGRVSYNEQFF
TRBV5-6	15	TRBJ2-2	CASSTGTSNTGELFF
TRBV7-8	14	TRBJ2-7	CASSPNRASYEQYF
TRBV5-1	13	TRBJ1-1	CASSFNGNTEAFF
TRBV4-3	17	TRBJ2-3	CASSQDLGSAGADTQYF
TRBV4-3	14	TRBJ2-3	CASSQGRSTDTQYF
TRBV5-4	14	TRBJ1-5	CASTIMGGNQPQHF
TRBV28	15	TRBJ2-7	CASTAPGGARYEQYF
TRBV5-1	16	TRBJ1-2	CASSLGPGQVSRGYTF
TRBV20-1	11	TRBJ2-1	CSAEVYNEQFF
TRBV5-1	17	TRBJ1-5	CASTDSELAYSNQPQHF
TRBV20-1	13	TRBJ2-5	CSASYWSQETQYF
TRBV7-9	14	TRBJ1-2	CASSLGTLNYGYTF
TRBV20-1	15	TRBJ2-4	CSARDLAGSQNIQYF
TRBV5-5	17	TRBJ2-3	CASSGPTSGRPTDTQYF
TRBV7-9	11	TRBJ1-1	CASSLMREAFF
TRBV9	15	TRBJ2-2	CASSERLDLTGELFF
TRBV21-1	13	TRBJ2-7	CASRAAFTYEQYF
TRBV28	15	TRBJ2-7	CASIPPDNQAYEQYF
TRBV7-2	15	TRBJ2-3	CASSPRQANTDTQYF
TRBV2	15	TRBJ2-5	CANSRTSGLGETQYF
TRBV2	21	TRBJ2-3	CASSENEVSGGATKSTDTQYF
TRBV7-3	15	TRBJ2-3	CASSPGTGKADTQYF
TRBV15	17	TRBJ2-5	CATSRELAGMYQETQYF
TRBV12-3/TRBV12-4	16	TRBJ1-3	CASSFRQAVDGNTIYF
TRBV2	13	TRBJ2-2	CASSEGHTGELFF
TRBV30	15	TRBJ2-5	CAWSVASGERRTQYF
TRBV11-1	18	TRBJ2-4	CASSLYRGGDLAKNIQYF
TRBV5-6	15	TRBJ2-7	CASRRLTGPSYEQYF
TRBV12-3/TRBV12-4	14	TRBJ2-3	CASSRTGSTDTQYF